The clone carrying this T cell receptor (beta chain) occurred a few times. This sample was taken from a study of T-cell memory formation after mild COVID-19. Study at large: Largely donor-specific TCR clusters were found.

TCRdb reprocessed the 5' RACE reads with MiXCR, giving one entry per CDR3 protein. This sample has about 90,000 distinct CDR3 sequences, with over 12% found just once. V was pared by 4 bases and J by 7 bases, with 19 bases between. From germline, CDR1 is SGHAT and CDR2 FQNNGV. This CDR3 has 15 residues. This receptor was taken from a man younger than 30 who had mild COVID-19 (a few samples of this study predate the infection). Cell type and time point are not known. The chain links TRBV11-2 to TRBJ2-5, with D tentatively TRBD1 or TRBD2 (5 bases each). Material: PBMCs or a T cell subset sorted from them (not recorded which). This chain's CDR3 is CASSYYALTGGTQYF. The CDR3 coding sequence is TGTGCCAGCAGCTATTATGCGCTGACTGGGGGGACCCAGTACTTC.